Each of the 11 T cell receptor beta chains below was sequenced from the same sample in a study of shared clonotypes between healthy human individuals. Here immunoSEQ multiplex PCR was the method, and the copy in TCRdb shows in-frame clones only, minus some. The sample lists roughly 2.6 million clones, more than 80% occurring once. Sequencing used naive CD4+ T cells sorted from blood. Subset described: CD45RA+ positively selected. All receptors come from a man younger than 30 in good health.

V usage is TRBV29-1 and J usage is TRBJ1-1, with TRBD1 matching over 8 bases. V was clipped by 6 bases and J by 4 bases; unmatched bases: 7. The CDR3 covers 13 residues. CDR1 is SQVTM, CDR2 ANQGSEA, per germline. The CDR3 DNA reads TGCAGCGTGGACGGACAGGGAGGCACTGAAGCTTTCTTT. This codes for CSVDGQGGTEAFF.

The chain carries TRBV30 and TRBJ2-2; 7 bases agree with TRBD2. V trimming: 2 bases; J trimming: 4 bases; junction bases outside the gene matches: 7. Germline CDR1 and CDR2: GTSNPN and SVGIG (reference sequence). The CDR3 has 15 residues. CDR3 amino acids: CAWSFGGRVTGELFF. CDR3 sequence (DNA): TGTGCCTGGAGTTTCGGCGGGAGAGTCACCGGGGAGCTGTTTTTT.

V gene TRBV6-6 combines with J gene TRBJ2-7; D gene uncertain. CDR3 length: 15 residues. The V end lost 6 bases, the J end lost 3 bases, and 18 bases lay between the germline ends. Germline V gene data show CDR1 as MNHNY and CDR2 as SVGAGI (reference sequence). The CDR3 DNA follows: TGTGCCAGCAGCAATAGGGCCTGGCTGGACTACGAGCAGTACTTC. Translating gives CASSNRAWLDYEQYF.

The chain couples TRBV28 to TRBJ2-7; D unclear. Trimming pared 5 bases from V and 2 bases from J, leaving 13 bases between. This CDR3 has 14 residues. Looked up from germline, CDR1 is MDHEN and CDR2 is SYDVKM. The CDR3 DNA reads TGTGCCAGCAGTCCCTCCGGGCAGACCTACGAGCAGTACTTC. This encodes CASSPSGQTYEQYF.

Turning to this clone: The sample contains more than one DNA sequence encoding this CDR3. The rearrangement links TRBV18 to TRBJ2-5; D is undetermined. The V end was cut by 4 bases, the J end by 3 bases, with 3 bases between. Germline CDR1 KGHSH, CDR2 LQKENI. The length of the CDR3 is 11 residues. As DNA, the CDR3 is TGTGCCAGCTCACTCGAAGAGACCCAGTACTTC. Encoded protein: CASSLEETQYF.

This chain connects TRBV5-6 to TRBJ1-1; tentatively, D is TRBD1 (5 bases). The CDR3 contains 16 residues. Per the germline V gene, CDR1 is SGHDT and CDR2 is YYEEEE. V was pared by 0 bases and J by 6 bases, with 18 bases between. CDR3 residues: CASSLVGQGVGPEAFF. DNA of the CDR3: TGTGCCAGCAGCTTGGTAGGGCAGGGCGTCGGTCCTGAAGCTTTCTTT.

As to this clone: The sample carries other DNA sequences with the same CDR3. This chain links TRBV5-1 with TRBJ2-1; TRBD2 matches at 9 bases. J gave up 4 bases and V 1 base, and 3 bases lay outside the gene matches. Looked up from germline, CDR1 is SGHRS and CDR2 is YFSETQ. The CDR3 is made up of 15 amino acids. This CDR3 reads CASSLPSGDYNEQFF. CDR3 DNA: TGCGCCAGCAGCTTGCCTAGCGGGGATTACAATGAGCAGTTCTTC. Full variable domain (missing parts from reference TRBV5-1 and TRBJ2-1): KAGVTQTPRYLIKTRGQQVTLSCSPISGHRSVSWYQQTPGQGLQFLFEYFSETQRNKGNFPGRFSGRQFSNSRSEMNVSTLELGDSALYLCASSLPSGDYNEQFFGPGTRLTVL.

This chain connects TRBV9 to TRBJ2-5; 8 nucleotides line up with TRBD1. The junction had 9 bases not matched to a gene; V was cut back by 0 bases and J by 2 bases. The CDR3 is made up of 17 amino acids. Germline CDR1 SGDLS, CDR2 YYNGEE. CDR3 sequence (DNA): TGTGCCAGCAGCGTAGGGTCCGGGACAGGCTTACAAGAGACCCAGTACTTC. Its protein product is CASSVGSGTGLQETQYF.

In this sample, this clone turned up once. The chain is built from TRBV27 and TRBJ2-7, with TRBD1 matching over 8 bases. The CDR3 loop spans 16 amino acids. Per the germline V gene, CDR1 is MNHEY and CDR2 is SMNVEV (reference sequence). V lost 4 bases to trimming and J lost 6 bases; unmatched junction nucleotides: 14. The CDR3 is CASSSTGPRGLSEQYF. DNA for the CDR3: TGTGCCAGCAGTTCGACGGGGCCCAGGGGGCTTAGCGAGCAGTACTTC.

The chain couples TRBV13 to TRBJ2-3; D may be TRBD2 (6 bases). CDR3 length: 15 residues. Trimming took 1 base from V and 3 from J, leaving 11 bases between them. Germline V gene lookup returns CDR1 PRHDT and CDR2 FYEKMQ (reference sequence). CDR3 nucleotides: TGTGCCAGCAGCTTAGCCCGGGGGATTACAGATACGCAGTATTTT. It yields the protein CASSLARGITDTQYF.

The chain's CDR3 is CASSQGLVNTDTQYF. The CDR3 bases are TGTGCCAGCAGCCAGGGACTAGTAAACACAGATACGCAGTATTTT. The chain employs TRBV6-5 and TRBJ2-3, with TRBD2 matching 8 bases. Trimming at V came to 6 bases and at J to 2 bases, leaving 7 bases not matched to a gene. CDR1 is MNHEY, CDR2 SVGAGI, per germline. The CDR3 spans 15 residues.